This T cell receptor (beta chain) is drawn from a study of cytomegalovirus exposure and HLA in healthy donors. Worth noting for this clone: No antigen is known for it.

Trimming took 1 base from V and 0 from J, leaving 16 bases between them. The V gene's germline CDR1 is GTSNPN and CDR2 SVGIG (reference sequence). CDR3 length: 17 amino acids. The study ran its PCR with 60 Vbeta and 13 Jbeta primers. The protocol was immunoSEQ multiplex PCR, while the TCRdb copy is restricted to in-frame clones and leaves out a portion. This table holds 90,000 to 120,000 clones, 79% found once. Study-level findings and limits: As a later analysis showed, a missense DCLRE1C variant was linked to trimming of TCR beta V- and J-genes. The HLA-A and HLA-B alleles of most subjects were reportedly predicted accurately from TCR beta sequences.

The TCR was taken from a woman aged 40 to 49 in good health and CMV-seronegative. The sequenced sample consisted of PBMCs. The chain recombines TRBV30 with TRBJ1-5, with a tentative D call TRBD1 (6 bases). CDR3: CAWSARVGAISNQPQHF. For the CDR3, the DNA is TGTGCCTGGAGTGCAAGAGTGGGGGCAATTAGCAATCAGCCCCAGCATTTT.